Shown below are 30 T cell receptor beta chains from a single sample sequenced in a study of T-cell reconstitution after alpha-beta-depleted transplantation in children. Molecular barcoding with unique molecular identifiers was used for the TCRbeta library. TCRdb used MiXCR to reprocess the PCR reads, holding one entry per CDR3 protein. The table includes about 600,000 distinct CDR3 sequences, roughly 13% detected once. The sequencing here drew on PBMCs, mostly from graft donor cells, taken 360 days after TCRalphabeta/CD19-depleted stem cell transplant. The receptors were gathered from a male patient between 5 and 17 years old who had a stem cell transplant for acute myeloid leukemia, so the T cells may come from the graft donor.

The chain has TRBV5-6 and TRBJ2-1; the D is unclear. The V and J ends lost 2 bases and 3 bases respectively, with 9 bases between them. The CDR3 totals 14 residues. Germline V gene data show CDR1 as SGHDT and CDR2 as YYEEEE. CDR3 amino acids: CASSLGRRYNEQFF. Here the CDR3 DNA reads TGTGCCAGCAGCTTAGGCAGGCGCTACAATGAGCAGTTCTTC.

This clonotype was counted many times. The chain links TRBV27 to TRBJ2-7; 8 nucleotides agree with TRBD1. J was trimmed by 2 bases and V by 7 bases; bases with no gene match: 4. Germline V gene lookup returns CDR1 MNHEY and CDR2 SMNVEV (reference sequence). CDR3 length: 13 residues. In DNA form, the CDR3 reads TGTGCCAGCACTCGACAGGGGACCTACGAGCAGTACTTC. It encodes CASTRQGTYEQYF.

CDR3 loop: CSARQGGRYEQYF. The CDR3 DNA is TGCAGTGCTAGACAGGGGGGGAGATACGAGCAGTACTTC. The chain joins TRBV20-1 to TRBJ2-7; D tentatively fits TRBD1 or TRBD2 (7 bases each). Germline V gives CDR1 DFQATT, CDR2 SNEGSKA (reference sequence). The CDR3 is 13 amino acids. V lost 2 bases, J lost 4 bases, and 12 bases lay in between.

This sequence joins TRBV12-3 or TRBV12-4 and TRBJ1-2; no clear D gene. The CDR3 contains 16 residues. V was cut by 1 base and J by 3 bases, with 15 bases left in between. The DNA for the CDR3 is TGTGCCAGCAGTTTAGTCAGGTCCTCAAGAGACTATGGCTACACCTTC. Translated, it gives CASSLVRSSRDYGYTF.

This clonotype was seen more than once but under ten times. This chain uses TRBV12-3 or TRBV12-4 with TRBJ1-5; D gene ambiguous. The germline V and J ends were trimmed by 3 bases and 5 bases, with 11 bases remaining between them. The CDR3 is made up of 14 amino acids. CDR3 loop: CASSLWEVDQPQHF. DNA for the CDR3: TGTGCCAGCAGTTTGTGGGAGGTAGATCAGCCCCAGCATTTT.

Notes on this clonotype: Germline and junction disagree at one end, which may indicate a read error. The chain couples TRBV20-1 to TRBJ2-3; no definite D call. The CDR3 runs to 13 residues. Looked up from germline, CDR1 is DFQATT and CDR2 is SNEGSKA (reference sequence). In DNA, the CDR3 is TGCACTGCTAGAGATCGGCGGCTGGATACGCAGTATTTT. Protein sequence: CTARDRRLDTQYF.

The chain has TRBV10-3 and TRBJ2-7; 9 positions agree with TRBD2. The junction had 9 bases not matched to a gene; V was cut back by 4 bases and J by 2 bases. The CDR3 extends over 16 amino acids. CDR1 is ENHRY and CDR2 is SYGVKD in the germline V gene. CDR3 nucleotide sequence: TGTGCCATCAGTGCCCATCCTAGCGGGATAACCTACGAGCAGTACTTC. Its translation: CAISAHPSGITYEQYF.

The J gene is TRBJ2-3, the V gene TRBV28, with D perhaps being TRBD1 or TRBD2 (7 bases each). The CDR3 runs to 14 residues. V shed 2 bases and J shed 6 bases, with 12 bases lying between them. Germline values: CDR1 MDHEN, CDR2 SYDVKM. In DNA, the CDR3 is TGTGCCAGCAGTTTAGACAGGGAGGGGGATACGCAGTATTTT. It codes for CASSLDREGDTQYF.

This clonotype was counted at least ten times. The chain is built from TRBV27 and TRBJ2-5; the match to TRBD2 covers 8 bases. Germline values: CDR1 MNHEY, CDR2 SMNVEV (reference sequence). V shed 2 bases and J 1 base; nucleotides not matched to a gene: 9. This CDR3 is built from 17 residues. The CDR3 DNA reads TGTGCCAGCAGTTTAGTACGCGCGGGAGGACCCCAAGAGACCCAGTACTTC. Translated, it gives CASSLVRAGGPQETQYF.

This chain links TRBV6-5 with TRBJ2-2, with 10 bases that match TRBD2. CDR3 length: 18 residues. Looked up from germline, CDR1 is MNHEY and CDR2 is SVGAGI. J was trimmed by 2 bases and V by 2 bases; bases with no gene match: 8. In DNA form, the CDR3 reads TGTGCCAGCAGTTACACTCCGGGACTAGCGCCCAACACCGGGGAGCTGTTTTTT. The encoded protein is CASSYTPGLAPNTGELFF.

The V and J genes are TRBV11-2 and TRBJ2-7; 14 bases fit TRBD2. J gave up 3 bases and V 2 bases, and 9 bases lay outside the gene matches. CDR1 is SGHAT and CDR2 is FQNNGV in the germline V gene. This CDR3 is 18 amino acids long. The CDR3 reads CASSLIAGTSGRYYEQYF. CDR3 DNA: TGTGCCAGCAGCTTAATCGCAGGGACTAGCGGGAGATACTACGAGCAGTACTTC. The whole variable domain, remainder taken from reference TRBV11-2 and TRBJ2-7, is EAGVAQSPRYKIIEKRQSVAFWCNPISGHATLYWYQQILGQGPKLLIQFQNNGVVDDSQLPKDRFSAERLKGVDSTLKIQPAKLEDSAVYLCASSLIAGTSGRYYEQYFGPGTRLTVT.

This clonotype was detected only a few times. This rearrangement joins TRBV29-1 to TRBJ2-7, with 12 bases fitting TRBD2. After removal of 4 bases from V and 3 bases from J, the junction contained 4 bases not matched to a gene. The length of the CDR3 is 14 residues. Germline CDR1 and CDR2: SQVTM and ANQGSEA. The CDR3 DNA sequence: TGCAGCGTTGGGACTAGCGGGGCCAACTACGAGCAGTACTTC. It yields the protein CSVGTSGANYEQYF.

This clonotype has more than one count but fewer than ten. The rearrangement links TRBV5-6 to TRBJ2-4; 8 nucleotides match TRBD1. Trimming cost V 7 bases and J 1 base; bases outside gene matches: 13. Germline-derived CDR1 and CDR2 are SGHDT and YYEEEE. This CDR3 has 17 amino acids. CDR3 amino acids: CASHWTGWSKAKNIQYF. DNA of the CDR3: TGTGCCAGCCACTGGACAGGGTGGAGTAAGGCCAAAAACATTCAGTACTTC.

This clonotype was seen many times. V gene TRBV4-2 combines with J gene TRBJ2-4; D might be TRBD1 (5 bases). Germline values: CDR1 LGHNA, CDR2 YNFKEQ. The CDR3 contains 16 residues. V was cut by 1 base and J by 2 bases, with 12 bases left in between. The CDR3 DNA sequence: TGTGCCAGCAGCCAAGGGGCAGGGTGGTCCAAAAACATTCAGTACTTC. Amino acid sequence: CASSQGAGWSKNIQYF.

This clonotype was seen a handful of times. This chain links TRBV28 with TRBJ1-5; tentative D call: TRBD1 (6 bases). This CDR3 region has 17 residues. The germline V and J ends were trimmed by 3 bases and 1 base, with 16 bases remaining between them. Germline V CDR1 and CDR2: MDHEN, SYDVKM. The CDR3 nucleotides are TGTGCCAGCAGTTTCTCTCAGGGGCTCGGGAGCAATCAGCCCCAGCATTTT. It codes for CASSFSQGLGSNQPQHF.

The J gene is TRBJ2-4, the V gene TRBV20-1; 12 bases match TRBD2. The trim removed 4 bases at V and 7 bases at J, leaving 2 bases unmatched. The CDR3 totals 13 residues. Looked up from germline, CDR1 is DFQATT and CDR2 is SNEGSKA (reference sequence). The CDR3 loop reads CSAILAGGNIQYF. The CDR3, as DNA: TGCAGTGCTATCCTAGCGGGAGGGAACATTCAGTACTTC.

J is TRBJ1-5 and V is TRBV11-2; no clear D gene. With 1 base removed from V and 0 bases from J, the gap between germline ends came to 7 bases. Per germline, CDR1 SGHAT and CDR2 FQNNGV. The CDR3 consists of 15 residues. The CDR3, as DNA: TGTGCCAGCAGCTTAGGAGACACTAGCAATCAGCCCCAGCATTTT. This gives the protein CASSLGDTSNQPQHF.

This clonotype was counted only a few times. The V gene is TRBV20-1, the J gene TRBJ2-7, with no clear D. CDR1 and CDR2 from the germline V gene are DFQATT and SNEGSKA (reference sequence). The CDR3 loop spans 12 amino acids. V was clipped by 3 bases and J by 1 base, with 7 bases between them. The chain's CDR3 is CSASVLSYEQYF. The DNA for the CDR3 is TGCAGTGCTAGTGTCTTATCCTACGAGCAGTACTTC.

The chain is built from TRBV29-1 and TRBJ2-3; the D gene is possibly TRBD1 (6 bases). V lost 4 bases and J 2 bases, leaving 10 bases between the germline ends. CDR1 SQVTM and CDR2 ANQGSEA come from the germline V gene. The CDR3 covers 13 residues. The CDR3 nucleotides are TGCAGCGTTGGAGGGGGTCTCACAGATACGCAGTATTTT. This encodes CSVGGGLTDTQYF.

This chain connects TRBV4-3 to TRBJ2-1, with TRBD2 matching 11 bases. The trim removed 6 bases at V and 0 bases at J, leaving 13 bases unmatched. Germline V lookup: CDR1 LGHNA, CDR2 YSLEER. This CDR3 has 19 residues. CDR3 loop: CASRQTSGAYISSYNEQFF. CDR3 nucleotides: TGCGCCAGCAGACAGACTAGCGGGGCTTACATAAGCTCCTACAATGAGCAGTTCTTC.

The chain is built from TRBV5-1 and TRBJ2-7, with a weak D call TRBD2 (5 bases). This CDR3 spans 16 amino acids. Germline CDR1 SGHRS, CDR2 YFSETQ. V lost 7 bases, J lost 5 bases, and 25 bases lay in between. The CDR3 DNA reads TGCGCCAGCCGTAACCGGTTGCTGGGGAACGGGGACGAGCAGTACTTC. Residues: CASRNRLLGNGDEQYF. Full variable domain (remainder filled in from reference TRBV5-1 and TRBJ2-7): KAGVTQTPRYLIKTRGQQVTLSCSPISGHRSVSWYQQTPGQGLQFLFEYFSETQRNKGNFPGRFSGRQFSNSRSEMNVSTLELGDSALYLCASRNRLLGNGDEQYFGPGTRLTVT.

This clonotype has a count of ten or more. The genes are TRBV12-3 or TRBV12-4 and TRBJ2-3; tentatively, D is TRBD2 (6 bases). The CDR3 is 14 amino acids. V gave up 3 bases and J gave up 13 bases, with 20 bases separating them. The CDR3 sequence is CASSFTGGPSLEYF. CDR3 sequence (DNA): TGTGCCAGCAGTTTCACCGGAGGGCCGTCGTTGGAGTATTTT.

This chain links TRBV6-2 or TRBV6-3 with TRBJ2-7; D not resolved. Germline lookup yields CDR1 MNHEY and CDR2 SVGEGT. V was pared by 2 bases and J by 6 bases, with 8 bases between. CDR3 length equals 12 residues. The CDR3 nucleotides read TGTGCCAGCAGTTACGTGTTGAGCGAGCAGTACTTC. Its translation: CASSYVLSEQYF.

This clonotype was recorded a few times. The chain employs TRBV20-1 and TRBJ2-7; 8 bases are shared with TRBD2. The CDR3 is made up of 15 amino acids. The germline gives CDR1 DFQATT, CDR2 SNEGSKA (reference sequence). With 0 bases clipped from V and 2 bases from J, the junction kept 6 bases outside the gene matches. The CDR3 reads CSARDVGTSAYEQYF. CDR3 coding DNA: TGCAGTGCTAGAGATGTTGGGACTAGTGCCTACGAGCAGTACTTC.

This clonotype was observed at least ten times. V gene TRBV28 combines with J gene TRBJ2-7; a weak D match, TRBD1 (6 bases). There are 14 residues in the CDR3. Germline V gene sequence: CDR1 MDHEN, CDR2 SYDVKM. Trimming left V 7 bases short and J 0 bases short, with 13 bases between. The CDR3 DNA is TGTGCCAGCACGGCCTCGGACAGCTCCTACGAGCAGTACTTC. Translating gives CASTASDSSYEQYF.

This clonotype was seen many times. The V and J genes are TRBV29-1 and TRBJ2-2, with 7 positions matching TRBD1. This CDR3 has 16 amino acids. Looked up from germline, CDR1 is SQVTM and CDR2 is ANQGSEA. Unmatched junction bases numbered 10, after V lost 6 bases and J lost 0 bases. The CDR3 loop reads CSVMKTGTANTGELFF. CDR3 in DNA: TGCAGCGTAATGAAGACCGGGACAGCGAACACCGGGGAGCTGTTTTTT.

This clonotype was picked up a small number of times. This sequence joins TRBV29-1 and TRBJ2-7; D is possibly TRBD1 or TRBD2 (6 bases each). Germline V gene sequence: CDR1 SQVTM, CDR2 ANQGSEA. The CDR3 length is 11 residues. Trimming shortened V by 4 bases and J by 6 bases, and 10 bases separated the two germline ends. The CDR3 nucleotides are TGCAGCGTTGTACGGGGGCGCGAGCAGTACTTC. As protein: CSVVRGREQYF.

A few counts support this clonotype. The chain carries TRBV10-3 and TRBJ2-1, with unresolved D. V lost 4 bases and J lost 7, with 5 bases in between. The CDR3 contains 11 residues. CDR1 ENHRY and CDR2 SYGVKD come from the germline V gene. CDR3 residues: CAISVGNEQFF. The CDR3 nucleotides read TGTGCCATCAGTGTGGGAAATGAGCAGTTCTTC.

This clonotype was seen more than once but under ten times. The rearrangement uses TRBV7-3 and TRBJ2-1; 14 positions agree with TRBD2. Germline assignment: CDR1 SGHTA and CDR2 FQGTGA. J gave up 8 bases and V 3 bases, and 9 bases lay outside the gene matches. This CDR3 is built from 17 residues. CDR3 sequence: CASSFTLPGLAGDEQFF. The CDR3, as DNA: TGTGCCAGCAGCTTTACCCTACCGGGACTAGCGGGAGATGAGCAGTTCTTC.

The V and J genes are TRBV6-5 and TRBJ2-5; tentatively, D is TRBD1 (6 bases). Trimming shortened V by 2 bases and J by 2 bases, and 9 bases separated the two germline ends. The CDR3 spans 14 residues. CDR1 MNHEY and CDR2 SVGAGI come from the germline V gene. CDR3 coding DNA: TGTGCCAGCAGTTACCCTACAGGGCAAGAGACCCAGTACTTC. Its translation is CASSYPTGQETQYF.